Each of the 21 T cell receptor beta chains below was sequenced from the same sample in a study of cytomegalovirus exposure and HLA in healthy donors. PCR was performed using 60 Vbeta and 13 Jbeta primers. Measured with immunoSEQ multiplex PCR; TCRdb has only the in-frame clones, and not every one. The sample has 140,000 or so clones, over 60% seen once. The sequencing sample was made of PBMCs. The receptors come from a woman aged 55-70 years in good health and CMV-seronegative.

This clone has just a few counts. V and J are TRBV28 and TRBJ2-1; D is perhaps TRBD2 (6 bases). Trimming cost V 4 bases and J 7 bases, with 20 bases left between them. The CDR3 spans 16 residues. The germline CDR1 and CDR2 sequences are MDHEN and SYDVKM. The DNA of the CDR3 is TGTGCCAGCAGTTCCCGCGGGGCTAAAAGCTGGAATGAGCAGTTCTTC. Translated: CASSSRGAKSWNEQFF.

This clone was detected a few times. The chain recombines TRBV6-1 with TRBJ2-7; 7 bases align to TRBD1. The germline V gene encodes CDR1 MNHNS and CDR2 SASEGT. This CDR3 spans 15 amino acids. After removal of 6 bases from V and 2 bases from J, the junction contained 10 bases not matched to a gene. CDR3 sequence reads: CASSNRGGPTYEQYF. CDR3 coding DNA: TGTGCCAGCAGCAACCGAGGGGGCCCAACCTACGAGCAGTACTTC.

The chain links TRBV11-2 to TRBJ2-1, with 9 bases that match TRBD2. Germline trimming cut 5 bases from V and 8 bases from J; bases unmatched to any gene: 13. The CDR3 is 16 amino acids. Per germline, CDR1 SGHAT and CDR2 FQNNGV. CDR3 bases: TGTGCCAGCAGCCCGGTTCGGCGGGAGGGCCGTCATGAGCAGTTCTTC. This gives the protein CASSPVRREGRHEQFF.

This clone has a handful of counts. The chain carries TRBV19 and TRBJ2-3, with 13 bases matching TRBD2. V lost 3 bases, J lost 2 bases, and 5 bases stayed unmatched. The V gene's germline CDR1 is LNHDA and CDR2 SQIVND (reference sequence). This CDR3 spans 17 amino acids. The CDR3 reads CASSIGTSGTYTDTQYF. CDR3 bases: TGTGCCAGTAGTATCGGGACTAGCGGGACATACACAGATACGCAGTATTTT.

In nucleotides, the CDR3 is TGTGCCAGCAGACCCCCAGCGAAGGGGCGGGGGGAGCTGTTTTTT. Protein sequence: CASRPPAKGRGELFF. The chain uses TRBV6-6 and TRBJ2-2; tentatively, D is TRBD1 (5 bases). V lost 6 bases and J 8 bases, leaving 19 bases between the germline ends. Germline V gene data show CDR1 as MNHNY and CDR2 as SVGAGI (reference sequence). The CDR3 spans 15 residues.

CDR3 sequence: CASSREGEGRNIQYF. The CDR3 coding sequence is TGTGCCAGCAGCAGAGAGGGGGAGGGTAGAAACATTCAGTACTTC. This chain connects TRBV6-1 to TRBJ2-4; possible D gene TRBD2, 7 bases. The CDR3 loop spans 15 amino acids. Germline V gene sequence: CDR1 MNHNS, CDR2 SASEGT. The V end was cut by 6 bases, the J end by 6 bases, with 18 bases between.

This chain links TRBV7-9 with TRBJ1-5; D is perhaps TRBD1 (6 bases). Germline V gene sequence: CDR1 SEHNR, CDR2 FQNEAQ (reference sequence). V lost 4 bases and J lost 7, with 11 bases in between. CDR3 size: 13 residues. The CDR3 DNA is TGTGCCAGCAGCTACAGGGTTGACCAGCCCCAGCATTTT. Translation: CASSYRVDQPQHF.

The CDR3 bases are TGTGCCAGCAGCCAACGGACAACCAACACCGGGGAGCTGTTTTTT. Translation gives CASSQRTTNTGELFF. V is TRBV14 and J is TRBJ2-2; possibly TRBD1 for D (5 bases). The germline CDR1 and CDR2 sequences are SGHDN and FVKESK. There are 15 residues in the CDR3. V lost 2 bases and J 2 bases, leaving 9 bases between the germline ends.

The rearrangement uses TRBV7-2 and TRBJ2-7; a possible D gene is TRBD1 (6 bases). From germline, CDR1 is SGHTA and CDR2 FQGNSA. There are 13 residues in the CDR3. The V end was cut by 5 bases, the J end by 5 bases, with 13 bases between. The CDR3 region has the DNA TGTGCCAGCAGCCCGAGGGGGTGGGACGAGCAGTACTTC. Translation gives CASSPRGWDEQYF.

The V call is TRBV7-2, the J call TRBJ1-1, with TRBD1 matching over 7 bases. The length of the CDR3 is 11 residues. Germline CDR1 SGHTA, CDR2 FQGNSA. V dropped 4 bases and J dropped 10; count of bases not matched to a gene: 3. The CDR3 is CASSSDRRAFF. CDR3 sequence (DNA): TGTGCCAGCAGCTCGGACAGGAGAGCTTTCTTT.

The chain is built from TRBV9 and TRBJ2-3; D is uncertain. Trimming stripped 4 bases from V and 4 bases from J, with 7 bases between. Germline assignment: CDR1 SGDLS and CDR2 YYNGEE. This CDR3 region has 12 residues. CDR3 in amino acids: CASSPTPDTQYF. The CDR3, as DNA: TGTGCCAGCAGCCCGACTCCAGATACGCAGTATTTT.

The chain combines TRBV9 with TRBJ2-1, with 9 bases fitting TRBD2. V gave up 4 bases and J gave up 4 bases; unmatched junction bases: 12. CDR3 size: 17 residues. In germline, CDR1 is SGDLS, CDR2 YYNGEE. CDR3 sequence: CASSPPSGKGSYNEQFF. The CDR3 DNA sequence: TGTGCCAGCAGCCCCCCTAGCGGGAAGGGGTCGTACAATGAGCAGTTCTTC.

The J gene is TRBJ1-6, the V gene TRBV7-2, with D possibly being TRBD1 (5 bases). The CDR3 has 14 residues. V was shortened by 7 bases and J by 4 bases, with 11 bases between the two germline ends. Germline CDR1 reads SGHTA; CDR2 reads FQGNSA. The CDR3 spells CASTKTVYNSPLHF. The CDR3 nucleotides are TGTGCCAGCACCAAGACAGTTTATAATTCACCCCTCCACTTT.

The chain combines TRBV10-3 with TRBJ2-2, with 9 bases matching TRBD1. Germline CDR1 and CDR2: ENHRY and SYGVKD. This CDR3 has 14 amino acids. Trimming cost V 9 bases and J 2 bases; bases outside gene matches: 4. The CDR3 bases are TGTGCCATTCGGACAGGGGAAAACACCGGGGAGCTGTTTTTT. It encodes CAIRTGENTGELFF.

The chain employs TRBV2 and TRBJ2-5; no firm D call. Germline V gives CDR1 SNHLY, CDR2 FYNNEI. The CDR3 spans 15 residues. Trimming pared 3 bases from V and 4 bases from J, leaving 15 bases between. CDR3 in amino acids: CASSEIVATGETQYF. For the CDR3, the DNA is TGTGCCAGCAGTGAGATCGTAGCAACGGGAGAGACCCAGTACTTC.

The chain combines TRBV19 with TRBJ2-2, with 8 bases that match TRBD2. Trimming removed 1 base from V and 6 bases from J; junction bases left unmatched: 1. CDR3 size: 14 residues. From germline, CDR1 is LNHDA and CDR2 SQIVND (reference sequence). Written as DNA, the CDR3 is TGTGCCAGTAGTATAGCTAGCGGGTCCGGGGAGCTGTTTTTT. It codes for CASSIASGSGELFF.

The chain joins TRBV27 to TRBJ2-7, with D unresolved. The CDR3 sequence is 13 residues long. The V end lost 2 bases, the J end lost 2 bases, and 7 bases lay between the germline ends. Germline assignment: CDR1 MNHEY and CDR2 SMNVEV (reference sequence). The CDR3 nucleotides are TGTGCCAGCAGTTTAGTCTTTACCTACGAGCAGTACTTC. It specifies CASSLVFTYEQYF.

This rearrangement joins TRBV7-2 to TRBJ2-3; 9 bases fit TRBD2. The CDR3 spans 16 residues. Trimming at V came to 1 base and at J to 4 bases, leaving 6 bases not matched to a gene. Germline V CDR1 and CDR2: SGHTA, FQGNSA. CDR3 protein: CASSLVAGAGSDTQYF. DNA of the CDR3: TGTGCCAGCAGCTTAGTAGCGGGGGCGGGGTCAGATACGCAGTATTTT.

The CDR3 reads CASSPPSLNEQFF. The CDR3, as DNA: TGTGCCAGCAGCCCACCTAGCTTGAATGAGCAGTTCTTC. The V call is TRBV7-8, the J call TRBJ2-1; maybe TRBD2 (5 bases). Germline V lookup: CDR1 SGHVS, CDR2 FQNEAQ. Trimming removed 5 bases from V and 7 bases from J, with 12 bases in between. This CDR3 contains 13 residues.

Only a few counts were recorded for this clone. The chain is built from TRBV27 and TRBJ2-1, with D perhaps matching TRBD2 (5 bases). The germline gives CDR1 MNHEY, CDR2 SMNVEV (reference sequence). V dropped 5 bases and J dropped 4 bases, with 15 bases sitting between them. CDR3 length: 15 residues. The CDR3 bases are TGTGCCAGCAGTCCTCTTAGGGAGAGGTACAATGAGCAGTTCTTC. It encodes CASSPLRERYNEQFF.

The chain joins TRBV9 to TRBJ2-7; D possibly corresponds to TRBD1 (6 bases). Germline V lookup: CDR1 SGDLS, CDR2 YYNGEE. The CDR3 length is 14 residues. Trimming removed 7 bases from V and 2 bases from J, with 16 bases in between. CDR3 in amino acids: CASGIDRPPYEQYF. CDR3 DNA sequence: TGTGCCAGCGGGATTGACAGGCCGCCCTACGAGCAGTACTTC. The whole variable domain, remainder taken from reference TRBV9 and TRBJ2-7, is DSGVTQTPKHLITATGQRVTLRCSPRSGDLSVYWYQQSLDQGLQFLIQYYNGEERAKGNILERFSAQQFPDLHSELNLSSLELGDSALYFCASGIDRPPYEQYFGPGTRLTVT.